Given below is one T cell receptor beta chain in context. The sample comes from a study of blood T cell repertoires in COVID-19. Turning to the study itself: Samples of COVID-19 (acute and convalescent) were obtained from the United States, Italy and Spain. T cells, B-cell-depleted T cells, or PBMCs supplied cDNA or gDNA.

How the authors handled the data: Estimation of nucleated cell counts relied on the amplification of reference gene primers. The assay was immunoSEQ multiplex PCR, and TCRdb's table has in-frame clones only and misses some. V and J calls and clone size are those listed in that table; D and trimming were worked out from the DNA. Here the sample spans 95,000 to 100,000 clones, over 75% being singletons. This clonotype was obtained from a woman aged 30 to 39 with acute or convalescent COVID-19. Sequencing was carried out using peripheral blood.

The chain's CDR3 is CASSAEDRWGEQYF. In DNA form, the CDR3 reads TGTGCCAGCAGTGCCGAGGACAGATGGGGCGAGCAGTACTTC. The chain employs TRBV6-6 and TRBJ2-7; D may be TRBD1 (6 bases). This CDR3 comprises 14 residues. Deletions cut 5 bases from V and 6 bases from J, with 17 bases between. In germline, CDR1 is MNHNY, CDR2 SVGAGI (reference sequence).